These T cell receptor beta chains were read from a single sample in a study of cytomegalovirus exposure and HLA in healthy donors. Sequencing used immunoSEQ multiplex PCR; TCRdb keeps in-frame clones, though not all of them. The table has around 120,000 clones, approximately 76% seen once. Material for sequencing was PBMCs. All receptors derive from a man aged 55-75 years in good health and CMV-seropositive. The CDR3 runs from the conserved cysteine through the conserved F or W. A D gene is named only where the DNA matches it firmly. The size field is filled for only some rows; it gives once, few, many or a size class.

TRBD1,TRBV30,TRBJ1-5,.,CALMDRGLSQPQHF,TGTGCCTTAATGGACAGGGGGCTTAGCCAGCCCCAGCATTTT
TRBD1,TRBV15,TRBJ2-5,.,CATSRMGQQETQYF,TGTGCCACCAGCAGAATGGGACAGCAAGAGACCCAGTACTTC
TRBD2,TRBV10-3,TRBJ2-3,.,CAMTSGSETDTQYF,TGTGCCATGACTAGCGGGTCGGAAACAGATACGCAGTATTTT
.,TRBV7-7,TRBJ2-1,.,CASSSSEAYYNEQFF,TGTGCCAGCAGCTCCTCAGAGGCGTACTACAATGAGCAGTTCTTC
.,TRBV21-1,TRBJ1-6,.,CASSKVSPGTTNNSPLHF,TGTGCCAGCAGCAAAGTAAGCCCGGGGACTACTAATAATTCACCCCTCCACTTT
TRBD1,TRBV7-3,TRBJ1-2,.,CASSLDGTGSFGGYTF,TGTGCCAGCAGCTTAGACGGGACAGGGAGTTTCGGGGGCTACACCTTC
.,TRBV11-2,TRBJ2-3,.,CASRTLRGRVTDTQYF,TGTGCCAGCAGAACCCTGAGAGGGCGGGTCACAGATACGCAGTATTTT
TRBD1,TRBV30,TRBJ2-7,.,CAWSAHLGQGRSYEQYF,TGTGCCTGGAGCGCTCACTTGGGACAGGGACGCTCCTACGAGCAGTACTTC
TRBD1,TRBV7-8,TRBJ2-3,.,CASSSPGQGSSTDTQYF,TGTGCCAGCAGCTCACCGGGACAGGGATCTAGCACAGATACGCAGTATTTT
TRBD1,TRBV7-9,TRBJ1-2,.,CASSLTGTVNYGYTF,TGTGCCAGCAGCCTCACCGGGACAGTAAATTATGGCTACACCTTC
.,TRBV11-3,TRBJ2-3,.,CASSLQMAPDTQYF,TGTGCCAGCAGCTTACAAATGGCTCCAGATACGCAGTATTTT
.,TRBV11-2,TRBJ2-5,.,CASSERQVRETQYF,TGTGCCAGCAGCGAACGACAGGTTAGGGAGACCCAGTACTTC
.,TRBV9,TRBJ2-6,.,CASSVISSGANVLTF,TGTGCCAGCAGCGTAATATCCTCTGGGGCCAACGTCCTGACTTTC
TRBD2,TRBV7-9,TRBJ2-1,.,CSSSRIAGDEQFF,TGTTCCAGCAGCCGAATAGCGGGAGATGAGCAGTTCTTC
TRBD2,TRBV15,TRBJ2-3,.,CATSRDRGRGDTQYF,TGTGCCACCAGCAGAGATCGGGGGAGGGGAGATACGCAGTATTTT
.,TRBV7-7,TRBJ2-3,.,CASSHPSEDTQYF,TGTGCTAGCAGCCACCCTAGCGAGGATACGCAGTATTTT
.,TRBV4-1,TRBJ1-1,once,CASSLMGGNTEAFF,TGCGCCAGCAGCCTTATGGGAGGGAACACTGAAGCTTTCTTT
TRBD1,TRBV6-5,TRBJ2-3,.,CASRLQGTDTQYF,TGTGCCAGCAGATTACAGGGGACAGATACGCAGTATTTT
.,TRBV7-6,TRBJ1-1,.,CASSLRDTEAFF,TGTGCCAGCAGTTTGAGGGACACTGAAGCTTTCTTT